This T cell receptor beta chain was recovered during a study of blood T cell repertoires in COVID-19. Study-wide background: Samples taken during acute and convalescent COVID-19 were collected in the United States, Italy and Spain. From T cells, B-cell-depleted T cells, or PBMCs came the material, which was cDNA or gDNA.

Original methodology: Reference gene primer amplification yielded estimated nucleated cell counts. The data were produced by immunoSEQ multiplex PCR, yet TCRdb's version contains in-frame clones alone and is incomplete. D and trimming were read from the DNA, whereas the V and J calls and clone size are those reported in that table. This table has around 71,000 clones, roughly 80% appearing once. The germline V and J ends were trimmed by 3 bases and 4 bases, with 10 bases remaining between them. CDR1 and CDR2 (germline): SGHNT, YYREEE (reference sequence). CDR3 length equals 13 residues. This chain links TRBV5-4 with TRBJ2-5; D remains ambiguous. The source of this sequence is a man between 70 and 80 years old with acute or convalescent COVID-19. Source material: peripheral blood. The CDR3 region is CASSSPGRETQYF. In DNA, the CDR3 is TGTGCCAGCAGCTCCCCCGGTAGAGAGACCCAGTACTTC.